This T cell receptor beta chain emerged from a study of T cells in narcolepsy. CDR1 is KGHSH, CDR2 LQKENI, per germline. This CDR3 contains 14 residues. Trimming pared 6 bases from V and 0 bases from J, leaving 11 bases between. The protocol was immunoSEQ multiplex PCR, while the TCRdb copy is restricted to in-frame clones and leaves out a portion. The data show about 33,000 clones, with roughly 90% seen just once and more than 0.95% held by the top ten. This clone has just a few counts. V and J are TRBV18 and TRBJ1-1, with D perhaps matching TRBD1 (5 bases). Sequencing was performed on CD45RA- memory CD4+ T cells from PBMCs. The sequence derives from a human donor with narcolepsy. The CDR3 coding sequence is TGTGCCAGCTCCCCCGAGACAGTGAACACTGAAGCTTTCTTT. Amino acids: CASSPETVNTEAFF.